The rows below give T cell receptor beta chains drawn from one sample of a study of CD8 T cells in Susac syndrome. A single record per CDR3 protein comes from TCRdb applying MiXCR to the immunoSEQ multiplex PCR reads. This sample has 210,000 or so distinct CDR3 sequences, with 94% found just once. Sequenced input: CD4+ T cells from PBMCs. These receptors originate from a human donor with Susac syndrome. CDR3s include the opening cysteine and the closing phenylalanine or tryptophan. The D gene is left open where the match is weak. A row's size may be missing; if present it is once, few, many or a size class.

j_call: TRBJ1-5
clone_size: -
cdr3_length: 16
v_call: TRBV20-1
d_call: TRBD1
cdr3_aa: CSATPTGGENNQPQHF
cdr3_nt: TGCAGTGCTACCCCAACAGGGGGCGAAAACAATCAGCCCCAGCATTTT

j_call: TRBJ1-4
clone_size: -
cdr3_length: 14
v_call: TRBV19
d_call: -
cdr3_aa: CASSMSGAREKLFF
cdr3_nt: TGTGCCAGTAGTATGTCGGGGGCTCGTGAAAAACTGTTTTTT

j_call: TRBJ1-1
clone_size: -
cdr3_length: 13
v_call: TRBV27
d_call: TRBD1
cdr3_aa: CASVPGQGTEAFF
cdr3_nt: TGTGCCAGCGTACCGGGACAGGGCACTGAAGCTTTCTTT

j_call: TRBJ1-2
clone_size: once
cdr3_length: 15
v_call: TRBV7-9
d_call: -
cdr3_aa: CASSLVPGALYGYTF
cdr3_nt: TGTGCCAGCAGCTTGGTTCCAGGAGCGCTCTATGGCTACACCTTC

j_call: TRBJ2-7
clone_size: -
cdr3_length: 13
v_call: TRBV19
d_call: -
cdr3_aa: CASSTPGDYEQYF
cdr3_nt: TGTGCCAGTAGTACCCCCGGGGACTACGAGCAGTACTTC

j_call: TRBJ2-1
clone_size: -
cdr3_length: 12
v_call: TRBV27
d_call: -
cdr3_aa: CASRSRVNEQFF
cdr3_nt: TGTGCCAGCAGGTCCAGGGTCAATGAGCAGTTCTTC

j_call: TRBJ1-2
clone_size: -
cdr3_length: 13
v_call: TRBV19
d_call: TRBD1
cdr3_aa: CASSRGQGHGYTF
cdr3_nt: TGTGCCAGTAGTAGGGGACAGGGACATGGCTACACCTTC

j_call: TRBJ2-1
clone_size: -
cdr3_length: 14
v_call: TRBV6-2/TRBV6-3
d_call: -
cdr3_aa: CASRGDWLRDEQFF
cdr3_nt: TGTGCCAGCAGGGGAGACTGGCTTAGGGATGAGCAGTTCTTC

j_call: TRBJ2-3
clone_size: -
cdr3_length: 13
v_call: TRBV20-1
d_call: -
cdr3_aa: CSAPDSSTDTQYF
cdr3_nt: TGCAGTGCCCCGGACAGTAGCACAGATACGCAGTATTTT

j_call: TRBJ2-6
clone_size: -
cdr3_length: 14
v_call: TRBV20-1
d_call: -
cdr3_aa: CSASEATGANVLTF
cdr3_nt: TGCAGTGCTAGCGAGGCCACTGGGGCCAACGTCCTGACTTTC

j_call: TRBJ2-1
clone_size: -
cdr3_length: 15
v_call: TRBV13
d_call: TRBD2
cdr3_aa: CASTSGLAGYNEQFF
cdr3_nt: TGTGCCAGCACCTCGGGACTAGCGGGGTACAATGAGCAGTTCTTC

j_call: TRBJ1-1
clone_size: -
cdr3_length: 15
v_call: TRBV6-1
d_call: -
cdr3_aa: CASTVPGWMNTEAFF
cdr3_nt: TGTGCCAGCACTGTACCAGGATGGATGAACACTGAAGCTTTCTTT

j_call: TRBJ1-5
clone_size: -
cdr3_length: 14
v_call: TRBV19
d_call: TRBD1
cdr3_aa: CASSTGQGNQPQHF
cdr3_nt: TGTGCCAGTAGTACTGGACAGGGGAATCAGCCCCAGCATTTT

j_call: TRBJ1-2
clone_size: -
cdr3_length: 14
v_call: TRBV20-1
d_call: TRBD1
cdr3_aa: CSARDTGGTDGYTF
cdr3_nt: TGCAGTGCTAGAGATACAGGGGGCACGGATGGCTACACCTTC

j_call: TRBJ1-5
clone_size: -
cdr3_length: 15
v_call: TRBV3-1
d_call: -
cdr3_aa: CASSPRAGENQPQHF
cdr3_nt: TGTGCCAGCAGCCCCAGGGCAGGGGAAAATCAGCCCCAGCATTTT

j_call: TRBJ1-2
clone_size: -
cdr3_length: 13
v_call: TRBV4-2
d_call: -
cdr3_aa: CASSQDQAYGYTF
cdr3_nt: TGTGCCAGCAGCCAAGATCAGGCTTATGGCTACACCTTC

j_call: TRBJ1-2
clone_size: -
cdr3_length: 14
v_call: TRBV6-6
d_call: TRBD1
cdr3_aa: CASSRRDSIYGYTF
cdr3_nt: TGTGCCAGCAGTCGCCGGGACAGTATCTATGGCTACACCTTC

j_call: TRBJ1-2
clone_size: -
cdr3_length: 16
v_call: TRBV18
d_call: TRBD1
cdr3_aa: CASSRDPTGELGGYTF
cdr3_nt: TGTGCCAGCTCACGAGATCCGACAGGGGAGTTAGGCGGCTACACCTTC

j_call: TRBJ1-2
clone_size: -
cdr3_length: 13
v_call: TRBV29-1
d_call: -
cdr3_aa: CSVKIGPNYGYTF
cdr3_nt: TGCAGCGTTAAGATAGGACCGAACTATGGCTACACCTTC

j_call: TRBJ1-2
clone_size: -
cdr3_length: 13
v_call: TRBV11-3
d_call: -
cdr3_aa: CASSLTIGGGYTF
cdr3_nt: TGTGCCAGCAGCCTAACTATCGGGGGTGGCTACACCTTC

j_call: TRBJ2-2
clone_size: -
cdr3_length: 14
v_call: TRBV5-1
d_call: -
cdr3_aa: CASSPNRPTGELFF
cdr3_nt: TGCGCCAGCAGCCCCAACAGGCCCACCGGGGAGCTGTTTTTT

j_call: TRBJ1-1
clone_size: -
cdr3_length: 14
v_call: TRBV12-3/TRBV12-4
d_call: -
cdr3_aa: CASSPFRRVTEAFF
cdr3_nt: TGTGCCAGCAGCCCATTTAGACGGGTCACTGAAGCTTTCTTT

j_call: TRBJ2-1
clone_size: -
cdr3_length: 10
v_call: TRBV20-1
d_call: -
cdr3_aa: CSAGYNEQFF
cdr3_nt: TGCAGTGCCGGGTACAATGAGCAGTTCTTC

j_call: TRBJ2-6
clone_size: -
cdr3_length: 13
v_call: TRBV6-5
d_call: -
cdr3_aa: CATRGSGANVLTF
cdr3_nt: TGTGCCACCAGGGGCTCTGGGGCCAACGTCCTGACTTTC

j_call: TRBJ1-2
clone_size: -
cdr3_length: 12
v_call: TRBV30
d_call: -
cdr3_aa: CACYPGDYGYTF
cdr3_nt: TGTGCCTGTTACCCAGGGGACTATGGCTACACCTTC

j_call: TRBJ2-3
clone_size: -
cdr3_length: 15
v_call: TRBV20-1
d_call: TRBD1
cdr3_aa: CSASRGQGLTDTQYF
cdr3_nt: TGCAGTGCTAGCCGAGGACAGGGGTTAACAGATACGCAGTATTTT

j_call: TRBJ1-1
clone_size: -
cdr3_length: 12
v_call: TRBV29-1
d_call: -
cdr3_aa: CSVGGPGTEAFF
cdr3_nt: TGCAGCGTTGGGGGGCCGGGCACTGAAGCTTTCTTT